The 16 T cell receptor beta chains below were found in one sample sequenced in a study of identical twins (dated by TCRdb to the mid-2010s). The receptor library was made with 5' RACE. The sequencing machine was an Illumina HiSeq 2000. TCRdb reprocessed the public reads (quality trimming at Q25 with fastp, clone calling with MiXCR) and kept in-frame beta chains. Rows with one shared CDR3 protein collapse into an entry with the most common genes and DNA. This sample is represented by about 810,000 distinct CDR3 sequences; 9% to 15% of them were singletons. The top ten clones comprise 1.5% to 2% of the sample. The data were also submitted as part of a second study, on yellow fever vaccine responses in identical twins.

The specimen sequenced was PBMCs. All receptors derive from a woman aged 18-30 years in good health.

In its sample, this clonotype was seen a few times. This chain joins TRBV7-2 and TRBJ2-3; D unresolved. The CDR3 extends over 16 amino acids. Germline CDR1 SGHTA, CDR2 FQGNSA. Trimming cost V 3 bases and J 4 bases, with 17 bases left between them. The CDR3 sequence: CASSFIAHKDADTQYF. The CDR3 region has the DNA TGTGCCAGCAGCTTTATTGCGCACAAAGACGCAGATACGCAGTATTTT.

This chain connects TRBV7-8 to TRBJ1-6; 9 bases are a match to TRBD1. The CDR3 is made up of 14 amino acids. Trimming at V came to 4 bases and at J to 10 bases, leaving 5 bases not matched to a gene. Germline CDR1 reads SGHVS; CDR2 reads FQNEAQ. The CDR3 here is CASSSQGTGSPLHF. The CDR3 DNA sequence: TGTGCCAGCAGCTCACAGGGGACAGGGTCACCCCTCCACTTT.

The rearrangement uses TRBV5-1 and TRBJ2-5; D may be TRBD2 (5 bases). Trimming left V 2 bases short and J 5 bases short, with 13 bases between. Germline CDR1 is SGHRS and CDR2 is YFSETQ. The CDR3 has 14 residues. CDR3 region: CASSFGLVGETQYF. The CDR3 DNA follows: TGCGCCAGCAGCTTCGGACTGGTTGGGGAGACCCAGTACTTC.

This clonotype turned up a few times. V gene TRBV27 combines with J gene TRBJ2-7; a weak D match, TRBD1 (5 bases). Germline CDR1 reads MNHEY; CDR2 reads SMNVEV (reference sequence). The CDR3 totals 14 residues. V lost 3 bases and J lost 7, with 16 bases in between. CDR3 sequence: CASSFSAYKGEQYV. The CDR3 DNA sequence: TGTGCCAGCAGTTTTTCGGCGTACAAGGGGGAGCAGTACGTC.

This clonotype was picked up a small number of times. The rearrangement uses TRBV4-1 and TRBJ2-7; possibly TRBD2 for D (5 bases). V was clipped by 4 bases and J by 6 bases, with 28 bases between them. This CDR3 spans 18 amino acids. From germline, CDR1 is MGHRA and CDR2 YSYEKL. The CDR3 is CASSPKWGTGSGVGEQYF. The CDR3 bases are TGCGCCAGCAGCCCAAAATGGGGTACGGGAAGCGGTGTGGGCGAGCAGTACTTC.

The chain combines TRBV4-1 with TRBJ2-5; D remains unclear. The germline V and J ends were trimmed by 1 base and 1 base, with 13 bases remaining between them. The length of the CDR3 is 16 residues. Germline-derived CDR1 and CDR2 are MGHRA and YSYEKL. Here the CDR3 reads CASSQGQGRSQETQYF. CDR3 sequence (DNA): TGCGCCAGCAGCCAAGGGCAAGGACGGAGCCAAGAGACCCAGTACTTC.

J is TRBJ2-3 and V is TRBV3-1; D gene ambiguous. Germline assignment: CDR1 LGHDT and CDR2 YNNKEL (reference sequence). The CDR3 sequence is 14 residues long. V lost 2 bases, J lost 6 bases, and 12 bases lay in between. CDR3 in amino acids: CASSQHGGADTQYF. As DNA, the CDR3 is TGTGCCAGCAGCCAACACGGCGGAGCGGATACGCAGTATTTT.

The chain joins TRBV2 to TRBJ2-3; 8 bases fit TRBD2. The trim removed 3 bases at V and 2 bases at J, leaving 1 base unmatched. This CDR3 contains 14 residues. The V gene's germline CDR1 is SNHLY and CDR2 FYNNEI. For the CDR3, the DNA is TGTGCCAGCAGTGAGCGGGAGGACACAGATACGCAGTATTTT. It yields the protein CASSEREDTDTQYF.

This chain uses TRBV28 with TRBJ2-3; D is uncertain. Germline values: CDR1 MDHEN, CDR2 SYDVKM. This CDR3 comprises 14 residues. V was shortened by 6 bases and J by 1 base, with 11 bases between the two germline ends. CDR3 sequence (DNA): TGTGCCAGCAGCCGACACGGCCGCACAGATACGCAGTATTTT. Amino acid sequence: CASSRHGRTDTQYF.

V usage is TRBV24-1 and J usage is TRBJ2-5, with TRBD2 matching 10 bases. The ends lost 1 base at V and 5 bases at J; junction bases unmatched: 6. Germline assignment: CDR1 KGHDR and CDR2 SFDVKD. There are 16 residues in the CDR3. CDR3 coding DNA: TGTGCCACCAGTGATTTTGAGCGGGAGGGCGCGGAGACCCAGTACTTC. Residues: CATSDFEREGAETQYF.

This clonotype has a handful of counts. The chain recombines TRBV20-1 with TRBJ2-2; D is unresolved. The germline V gene has CDR1 DFQATT and CDR2 SNEGSKA (reference sequence). This CDR3 is built from 16 residues. Trimming cost V 0 bases and J 0 bases, with 11 bases left between them. The CDR3, as DNA: TGCAGTGCTAGAGATCATAGTTCCTCGAACACCGGGGAGCTGTTTTTT. As protein: CSARDHSSSNTGELFF.

The chain employs TRBV7-9 and TRBJ2-5, with D unclear. V dropped 1 base and J dropped 0 bases, with 9 bases sitting between them. CDR1 and CDR2 from the germline V gene are SEHNR and FQNEAQ (reference sequence). The CDR3 has 15 amino acids. CDR3 protein: CASSLGSTNQETQYF. CDR3 DNA sequence: TGTGCCAGCAGCTTAGGATCAACGAACCAAGAGACCCAGTACTTC.

This clonotype occurred a few times. The chain joins TRBV5-5 to TRBJ2-1, with TRBD1 as a possible D gene (5 bases). V was cut by 4 bases and J by 4 bases, with 18 bases left in between. This CDR3 is 16 amino acids long. Germline assignment: CDR1 SGHKS and CDR2 YYEKEE (reference sequence). The CDR3 spells CASSMGQWGAYNEQFF. The CDR3 DNA is TGTGCCAGCAGCATGGGGCAATGGGGCGCGTACAATGAGCAGTTCTTC.

This clonotype was seen more than once but under ten times. The rearrangement joins TRBV12-3 or TRBV12-4 to TRBJ2-1; TRBD1 agrees at 8 bases. This CDR3 spans 15 amino acids. The J segment lost 2 bases and the V segment lost 6 bases, leaving 6 bases of the junction unmatched. The CDR3 spells CASSSDRETYNEQFF. As DNA, the CDR3 is TGTGCCAGCAGCTCGGACAGGGAAACCTACAATGAGCAGTTCTTC.

This clonotype was recorded at least ten times. V gene TRBV12-3 or TRBV12-4 combines with J gene TRBJ1-2; D is unclear. V lost 3 bases, J lost 8 bases, and 19 bases lay in between. The CDR3 is made up of 15 amino acids. The CDR3 sequence: CASSLRVRGYEGYTF. In DNA form, the CDR3 reads TGTGCCAGCAGTTTGCGGGTTCGGGGTTACGAGGGCTACACCTTC.

This clonotype has ten or more counts. This sequence joins TRBV7-8 and TRBJ1-1; the D is unclear. Germline values: CDR1 SGHVS, CDR2 FQNEAQ. Trimming took 2 bases from V and 0 from J, leaving 13 bases between them. CDR3 length: 16 residues. This chain's CDR3 is CASSLMPNLMNTEAFF. The CDR3 DNA sequence: TGTGCCAGCAGCTTAATGCCGAACCTAATGAACACTGAAGCTTTCTTT.